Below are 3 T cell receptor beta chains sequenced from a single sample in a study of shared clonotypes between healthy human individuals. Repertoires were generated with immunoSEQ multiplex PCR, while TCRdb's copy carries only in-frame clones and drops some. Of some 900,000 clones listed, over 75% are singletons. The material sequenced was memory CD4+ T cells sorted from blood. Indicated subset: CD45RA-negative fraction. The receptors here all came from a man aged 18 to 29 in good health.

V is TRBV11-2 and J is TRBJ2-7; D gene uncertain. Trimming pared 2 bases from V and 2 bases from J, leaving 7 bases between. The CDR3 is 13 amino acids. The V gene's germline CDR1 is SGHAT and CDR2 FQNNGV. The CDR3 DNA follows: TGTGCCAGCAGCTTATCACGTACCTACGAGCAGTACTTC. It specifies CASSLSRTYEQYF. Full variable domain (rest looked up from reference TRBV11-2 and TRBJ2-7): EAGVAQSPRYKIIEKRQSVAFWCNPISGHATLYWYQQILGQGPKLLIQFQNNGVVDDSQLPKDRFSAERLKGVDSTLKIQPAKLEDSAVYLCASSLSRTYEQYFGPGTRLTVT.

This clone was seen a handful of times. The CDR3, as DNA: TGTGCCAGCAGCCCCAGCCGGGCCCAATACAATGAGCAGTTCTTC. This gives the protein CASSPSRAQYNEQFF. The V call is TRBV7-2, the J call TRBJ2-1; D unresolved. This CDR3 is 15 amino acids long. The germline gives CDR1 SGHTA, CDR2 FQGNSA. The germline V and J ends were trimmed by 5 bases and 4 bases, with 15 bases remaining between them. Looking up the rest from reference TRBV7-2 and TRBJ2-1 gives the full variable domain: GAGVSQSPSNKVTEKGKDVELRCDPISGHTALYWYRQSLGQGLEFLIYFQGNSAPDKSGLPSDRFSAERTGGSVSTLTIQRTQQEDSAVYLCASSPSRAQYNEQFFGPGTRLTVL.

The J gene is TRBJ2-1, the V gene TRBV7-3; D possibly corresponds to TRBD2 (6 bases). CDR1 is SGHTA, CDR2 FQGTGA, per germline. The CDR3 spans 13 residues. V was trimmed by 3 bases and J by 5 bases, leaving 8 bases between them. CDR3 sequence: CASSLGGHNEQFF. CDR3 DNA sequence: TGTGCCAGCAGCTTGGGGGGACACAATGAGCAGTTCTTC. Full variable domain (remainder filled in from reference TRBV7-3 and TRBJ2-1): GAGVSQTPSNKVTEKGKYVELRCDPISGHTALYWYRQSLGQGPEFLIYFQGTGAADDSGLPNDRFFAVRPEGSVSTLKIQRTERGDSAVYLCASSLGGHNEQFFGPGTRLTVL.